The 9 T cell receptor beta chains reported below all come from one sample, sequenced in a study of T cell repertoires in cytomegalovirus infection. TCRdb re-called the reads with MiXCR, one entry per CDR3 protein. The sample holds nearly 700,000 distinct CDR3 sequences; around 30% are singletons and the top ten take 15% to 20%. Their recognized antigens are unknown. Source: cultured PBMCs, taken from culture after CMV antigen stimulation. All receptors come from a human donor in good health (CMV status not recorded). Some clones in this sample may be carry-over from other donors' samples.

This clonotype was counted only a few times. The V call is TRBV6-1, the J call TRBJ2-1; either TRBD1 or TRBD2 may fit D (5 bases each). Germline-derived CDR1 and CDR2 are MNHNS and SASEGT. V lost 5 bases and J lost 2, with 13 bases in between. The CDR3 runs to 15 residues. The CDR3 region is CASSSPGPAYNEQFF. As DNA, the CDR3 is TGTGCCAGCAGTTCGCCGGGACCCGCCTACAATGAGCAGTTCTTC.

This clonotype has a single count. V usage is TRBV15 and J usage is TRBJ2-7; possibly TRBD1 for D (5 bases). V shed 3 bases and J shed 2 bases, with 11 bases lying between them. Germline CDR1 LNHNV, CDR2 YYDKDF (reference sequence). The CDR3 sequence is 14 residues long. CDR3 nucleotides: TGTGCCACCAGCAGTAAGGGGCAACCCTACGAGCAGTACTTC. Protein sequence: CATSSKGQPYEQYF.

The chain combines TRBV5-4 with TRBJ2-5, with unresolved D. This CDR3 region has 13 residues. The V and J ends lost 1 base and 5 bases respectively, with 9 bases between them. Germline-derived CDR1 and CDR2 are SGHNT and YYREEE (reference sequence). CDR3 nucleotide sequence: TGTGCCAGCAGCTTGTACAGTCGCGAGACCCAGTACTTC. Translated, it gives CASSLYSRETQYF.

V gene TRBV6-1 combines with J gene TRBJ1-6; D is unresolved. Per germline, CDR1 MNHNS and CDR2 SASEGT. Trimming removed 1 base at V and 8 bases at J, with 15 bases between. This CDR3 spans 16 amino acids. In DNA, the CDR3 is TGTGCCAGCAGTGAAGGGGCCCCGGACCTGGATTCACCCCTCCACTTT. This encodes CASSEGAPDLDSPLHF.

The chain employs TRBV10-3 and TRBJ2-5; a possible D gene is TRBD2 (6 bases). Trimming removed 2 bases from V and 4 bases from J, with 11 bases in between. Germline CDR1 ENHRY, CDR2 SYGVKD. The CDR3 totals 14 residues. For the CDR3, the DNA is TGTGCCATCAGTGAGGGGGGGAGTCGAGAGACCCAGTACTTC. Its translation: CAISEGGSRETQYF.

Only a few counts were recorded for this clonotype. The CDR3 nucleotides are TGTGCCAGCAGTCACGAGGCGTGGAACACTGAAGCTTTCTTT. This sequence encodes CASSHEAWNTEAFF. This chain joins TRBV6-2 or TRBV6-3 and TRBJ1-1; D remains unclear. Germline V gene sequence: CDR1 MNHEY, CDR2 SVGEGT. The length of the CDR3 is 14 residues. The V gene lost 5 bases and the J gene lost 1 base, with 11 bases spanning the gap.

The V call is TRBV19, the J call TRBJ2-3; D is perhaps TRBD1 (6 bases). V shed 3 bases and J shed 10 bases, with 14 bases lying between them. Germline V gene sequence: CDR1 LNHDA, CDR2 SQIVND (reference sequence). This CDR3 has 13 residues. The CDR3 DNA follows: TGTGCCAGTAGTATGTTGCGGGCAGGGGCGCAGTATTTT. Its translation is CASSMLRAGAQYF.

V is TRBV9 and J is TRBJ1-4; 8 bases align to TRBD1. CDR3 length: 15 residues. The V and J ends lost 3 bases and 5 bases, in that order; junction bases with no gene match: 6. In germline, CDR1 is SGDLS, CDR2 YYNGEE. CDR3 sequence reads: CASSDRTGINEKLFF. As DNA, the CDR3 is TGTGCCAGCAGCGACCGGACAGGGATAAATGAAAAACTGTTTTTT.

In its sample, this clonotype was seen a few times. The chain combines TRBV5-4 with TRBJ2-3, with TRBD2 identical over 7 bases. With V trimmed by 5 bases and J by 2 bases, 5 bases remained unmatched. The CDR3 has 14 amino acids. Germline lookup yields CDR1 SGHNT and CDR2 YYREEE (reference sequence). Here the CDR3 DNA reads TGTGCCAGCAGGAGAAGCGGGGACACAGATACGCAGTATTTT. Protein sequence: CASRRSGDTDTQYF.